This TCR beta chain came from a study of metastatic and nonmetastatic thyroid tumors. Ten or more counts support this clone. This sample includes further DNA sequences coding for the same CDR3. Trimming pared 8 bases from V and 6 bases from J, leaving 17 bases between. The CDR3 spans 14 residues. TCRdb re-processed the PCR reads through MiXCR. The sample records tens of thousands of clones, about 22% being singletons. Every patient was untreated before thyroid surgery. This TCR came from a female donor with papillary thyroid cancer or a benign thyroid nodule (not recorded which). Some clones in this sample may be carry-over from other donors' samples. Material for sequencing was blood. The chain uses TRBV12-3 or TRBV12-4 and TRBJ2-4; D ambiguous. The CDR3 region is CASALSSSSNIQYF. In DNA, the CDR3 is TGTGCCAGCGCCCTAAGCAGTAGTTCAAACATTCAGTACTTC.